A selection of T cell receptor beta chains follows, all from one sample in a study of cytomegalovirus exposure and HLA in healthy donors. Some clones are missing from TCRdb's copy, which holds only in-frame ones; the method was immunoSEQ multiplex PCR. The sample gives 210,000 or so clones, roughly 89% of which show up once; roughly 1% is in the top ten. Sequencing was carried out using PBMCs. The receptor source for this set is a young woman in good health and CMV-seronegative. Both conserved end residues are part of each CDR3. Each record gives: J gene, clone size, V gene, D gene, CDR3 protein, CDR3 DNA. D genes are given only for firm matches. Some rows have no size entry. The others give once, few or many, or a class for an expanded clone.

J: TRBJ1-4
size: NA
V: TRBV6-6
D: NA
CDR3: CASESPAGEKLFF
DNA: TGTGCCAGCGAAAGCCCGGCGGGTGAAAAACTGTTTTTT

J: TRBJ1-5
size: NA
V: TRBV18
D: NA
CDR3: CASSPSQPSSNQPQHF
DNA: TGTGCCAGCTCACCATCACAACCTTCTAGCAATCAGCCCCAGCATTTT

J: TRBJ2-7
size: NA
V: TRBV19
D: NA
CDR3: CASSIEGVPYEQYF
DNA: TGTGCCAGTAGTATAGAAGGGGTTCCTTACGAGCAGTACTTC

J: TRBJ2-1
size: NA
V: TRBV11-2
D: NA
CDR3: CASSLAGRSLEQFF
DNA: TGTGCCAGCAGCTTAGCGGGGAGGAGTCTGGAGCAGTTCTTC

J: TRBJ1-1
size: NA
V: TRBV19
D: TRBD1
CDR3: CASSSTGGLGTEAFF
DNA: TGTGCCAGTAGTTCTACAGGGGGGTTAGGGACTGAAGCTTTCTTT

J: TRBJ2-5
size: NA
V: TRBV5-6
D: TRBD2
CDR3: CASNPREGVKTQYF
DNA: TGTGCCAGCAACCCCAGGGAGGGAGTGAAGACCCAGTACTTC

J: TRBJ2-5
size: NA
V: TRBV6-5
D: NA
CDR3: CASSSTGQTQETQYF
DNA: TGTGCCAGCAGTTCTACAGGGCAGACCCAAGAGACCCAGTACTTC

J: TRBJ2-2
size: NA
V: TRBV10-1
D: NA
CDR3: CASSERLTGELFF
DNA: TGCGCCAGCAGTGAAAGATTGACAGGCGAGCTGTTTTTT

J: TRBJ2-1
size: NA
V: TRBV19
D: TRBD2
CDR3: CAGKIRREGCNNEQFF
DNA: TGTGCCGGAAAAATAAGGAGGGAGGGGTGCAACAATGAGCAGTTCTTC

J: TRBJ1-5
size: NA
V: TRBV11-3
D: TRBD1
CDR3: CASSCPGQGPFGSNQPQHF
DNA: TGTGCCAGCAGCTGCCCGGGACAGGGGCCGTTTGGTAGCAATCAGCCCCAGCATTTT

J: TRBJ1-2
size: few
V: TRBV4-3
D: NA
CDR3: CASSQGGVQVNYGYTF
DNA: TGCGCCAGCAGCCAGGGGGGGGTGCAGGTTAACTATGGCTACACCTTC

J: TRBJ2-5
size: NA
V: TRBV30
D: NA
CDR3: CAWGYSGARGQETQYF
DNA: TGTGCCTGGGGTTACTCAGGGGCCAGAGGCCAAGAGACCCAGTACTTC

J: TRBJ2-1
size: NA
V: TRBV7-9
D: NA
CDR3: CASGGVHSYNEQFF
DNA: TGTGCCAGTGGAGGGGTACACTCCTACAATGAGCAGTTCTTC

J: TRBJ2-7
size: NA
V: TRBV6-5
D: TRBD2
CDR3: CASTTATSGGYEQYF
DNA: TGTGCCAGCACCACCGCGACTAGCGGGGGCTACGAGCAGTACTTC

J: TRBJ2-7
size: NA
V: TRBV6-5
D: NA
CDR3: CASSTQGSSSYEQYF
DNA: TGTGCCAGCAGTACACAGGGATCCAGCTCCTACGAGCAGTACTTC

J: TRBJ2-3
size: NA
V: TRBV7-6
D: NA
CDR3: CASSSRTSTDTQYF
DNA: TGTGCCAGCAGCTCGCGGACTAGCACAGATACGCAGTATTTT

J: TRBJ2-1
size: few
V: TRBV9
D: TRBD2
CDR3: CASSVVGSGVYNEQFF
DNA: TGTGCCAGCAGCGTAGTCGGTAGCGGGGTTTACAATGAGCAGTTCTTC

J: TRBJ2-1
size: NA
V: TRBV10-3
D: TRBD2
CDR3: CAISDAGGPDEQFF
DNA: TGTGCCATCAGTGACGCGGGAGGGCCGGATGAGCAGTTCTTC

J: TRBJ2-3
size: NA
V: TRBV7-2
D: NA
CDR3: CASSLAVAPTDTQYF
DNA: TGTGCCAGCAGCTTAGCGGTAGCCCCCACAGATACGCAGTATTTT

J: TRBJ1-2
size: NA
V: TRBV7-2
D: NA
CDR3: CASSLVQGYTF
DNA: TGTGCCAGCAGCTTAGTTCAGGGCTACACCTTC

J: TRBJ1-4
size: NA
V: TRBV25-1
D: NA
CDR3: CATSEPGGGGEKLFF
DNA: TGTGCCACCAGTGAGCCGGGGGGAGGAGGTGAAAAACTGTTTTTT

J: TRBJ1-1
size: NA
V: TRBV5-1
D: NA
CDR3: CASSGGRGRVTEAFF
DNA: TGCGCCAGCAGCGGGGGTAGGGGGAGGGTTACTGAAGCTTTCTTT

J: TRBJ2-2
size: NA
V: TRBV19
D: TRBD2
CDR3: CASSIVPGGNLGELFF
DNA: TGTGCCAGTAGTATAGTTCCGGGGGGGAATCTCGGGGAGCTGTTTTTT

J: TRBJ2-6
size: NA
V: TRBV9
D: TRBD1
CDR3: CASSATFLRTGASDGANVLTF
DNA: TGTGCCAGCAGCGCAACCTTTTTAAGGACAGGGGCTTCGGATGGGGCCAACGTCCTGACTTTC

J: TRBJ2-1
size: NA
V: TRBV6-4
D: NA
CDR3: CASSAAPLRVNEQFF
DNA: TGTGCCAGCAGTGCAGCCCCATTGAGGGTTAATGAGCAGTTCTTC

J: TRBJ2-4
size: NA
V: TRBV11-2
D: TRBD2
CDR3: CASSLIRGGKKNIQYF
DNA: TGTGCCAGCAGCTTAATTCGGGGGGGAAAAAAAAACATTCAGTACTTC

J: TRBJ2-7
size: NA
V: TRBV6-6
D: TRBD1
CDR3: CASTATGEQYF
DNA: TGTGCCAGCACCGCGACAGGGGAGCAGTACTTC

J: TRBJ2-3
size: NA
V: TRBV7-2
D: TRBD2
CDR3: CASRLAGAATDTQYF
DNA: TGTGCCAGCAGACTAGCGGGGGCGGCCACAGATACGCAGTATTTT

J: TRBJ2-1
size: NA
V: TRBV11-3
D: TRBD1
CDR3: CASSITGTEDNEQFF
DNA: TGTGCCAGCAGCATCACCGGGACAGAGGACAATGAGCAGTTCTTC

J: TRBJ1-1
size: NA
V: TRBV19
D: NA
CDR3: CASRPWGVNTEAFF
DNA: TGTGCCAGCCGCCCCTGGGGGGTGAACACTGAAGCTTTCTTT

J: TRBJ2-7
size: few
V: TRBV6-1
D: NA
CDR3: CASSESTGRNEQYF
DNA: TGTGCCAGCAGTGAATCGACAGGGAGGAACGAGCAGTACTTC

J: TRBJ2-1
size: NA
V: TRBV7-7
D: TRBD2
CDR3: CASSSFSGAGVRYNEQFF
DNA: TGTGCCAGCAGCTCCTTCTCAGGAGCGGGAGTGAGGTACAATGAGCAGTTCTTC

J: TRBJ2-7
size: NA
V: TRBV6-5
D: NA
CDR3: CASALRAFRYEQYF
DNA: TGTGCCTCAGCTCTGAGAGCGTTTCGCTACGAGCAGTACTTC

J: TRBJ1-1
size: NA
V: TRBV20-1
D: NA
CDR3: CSAPSSQAFF
DNA: TGCAGTGCCCCCTCTAGTCAAGCTTTCTTT

J: TRBJ2-1
size: once
V: TRBV9
D: TRBD2
CDR3: CASKASGRVVGNEQFF
DNA: TGTGCCAGCAAGGCTAGCGGGAGGGTGGTGGGCAATGAGCAGTTCTTC

J: TRBJ2-7
size: NA
V: TRBV9
D: NA
CDR3: CASSVWAGDYEQYF
DNA: TGTGCCAGCAGCGTATGGGCAGGGGACTACGAGCAGTACTTC

J: TRBJ1-2
size: NA
V: TRBV11-2
D: TRBD1
CDR3: CASSLSQDRDNYGYTF
DNA: TGTGCCAGCAGCTTAAGCCAGGACAGGGATAACTATGGCTACACCTTC

J: TRBJ1-1
size: NA
V: TRBV5-1
D: NA
CDR3: CASSWGGSTEAFF
DNA: TGCGCCAGCAGCTGGGGAGGGAGCACTGAAGCTTTCTTT

J: TRBJ2-7
size: NA
V: TRBV7-9
D: TRBD1
CDR3: CASSTTRGGQGFEQYF
DNA: TGTGCCAGCAGCACTACTCGTGGTGGACAGGGGTTCGAGCAGTACTTC

J: TRBJ2-7
size: few
V: TRBV10-3
D: TRBD1
CDR3: CAISGGQGKEQYF
DNA: TGTGCCATCAGTGGAGGACAGGGGAAGGAGCAGTACTTC

J: TRBJ1-1
size: NA
V: TRBV30
D: NA
CDR3: CAWKQGIGNTEAFF
DNA: TGTGCCTGGAAACAGGGCATTGGGAACACTGAAGCTTTCTTT

J: TRBJ2-5
size: NA
V: TRBV6-1
D: TRBD2
CDR3: CASSLAGGPETQYF
DNA: TGTGCCAGCAGCCTAGCGGGAGGGCCGGAGACCCAGTACTTC

J: TRBJ1-6
size: NA
V: TRBV19
D: TRBD1
CDR3: CAGSVTGTNSPLHF
DNA: TGTGCCGGTAGTGTGACAGGGACCAATTCACCCCTCCACTTT

J: TRBJ2-1
size: NA
V: TRBV6-5
D: TRBD1
CDR3: CASSRRDRGDNEQFF
DNA: TGTGCCAGCAGTCGCCGGGACAGGGGGGACAATGAGCAGTTCTTC

J: TRBJ2-7
size: once
V: TRBV10-3
D: TRBD2
CDR3: CAISTSVVSYEQYF
DNA: TGTGCCATCAGTACTAGCGTCGTCTCCTACGAGCAGTACTTC